A single sample is the source of the 32 T cell receptor beta chains below, sequenced in a study of blood T cell repertoires in COVID-19. Assay: immunoSEQ multiplex PCR; the TCRdb copy retains only in-frame clones and omits some. Here the sample spans over 130,000 clones, 70% to 90% being singletons. The material sequenced was peripheral blood. These receptors originate from a man aged 50 to 59 with acute or convalescent COVID-19.

The rearrangement links TRBV15 to TRBJ2-1; 8 bases are shared with TRBD2. With V trimmed by 5 bases and J by 4 bases, 7 bases remained unmatched. The CDR3 totals 15 residues. Germline CDR1 reads LNHNV; CDR2 reads YYDKDF (reference sequence). For the CDR3, the DNA is TGTGCCACCAGCCCCGGGACTAGAGCTTACAATGAGCAGTTCTTC. The encoded protein is CATSPGTRAYNEQFF.

The rearrangement links TRBV2 to TRBJ1-1; D is uncertain. The CDR3 has 12 residues. Germline V gene lookup returns CDR1 SNHLY and CDR2 FYNNEI. The V end was cut by 4 bases, the J end by 1 base, with 4 bases between. CDR3 sequence: CASSGQNTEAFF. The CDR3 DNA reads as TGTGCCAGCAGTGGGCAGAACACTGAAGCTTTCTTT.

This clone appeared a single time. This rearrangement joins TRBV2 to TRBJ2-7; tentative D call: TRBD2 (6 bases). Trimming removed 2 bases from V and 2 bases from J, with 13 bases in between. The CDR3 contains 15 residues. Germline V gene lookup returns CDR1 SNHLY and CDR2 FYNNEI. The CDR3 DNA reads TGTGCCAGCAGTGAATCGGGGACTGGGCCCTACGAGCAGTACTTC. This translates into CASSESGTGPYEQYF.

This clone came up a few times. This chain links TRBV5-6 with TRBJ2-7; TRBD2 matches at 11 bases. The J segment lost 6 bases and the V segment lost 4 bases, leaving 15 bases of the junction unmatched. Looked up from germline, CDR1 is SGHDT and CDR2 is YYEEEE. The CDR3 sequence is 17 residues long. CDR3 in DNA: TGTGCCAGCAGCCAAACTAGCGGGAGAGGGACGTCAATCGAGCAGTACTTC. It is translated as CASSQTSGRGTSIEQYF. Full variable domain (remainder filled in from reference TRBV5-6 and TRBJ2-7): DAGVTQSPTHLIKTRGQQVTLRCSPKSGHDTVSWYQQALGQGPQFIFQYYEEEERQRGNFPDRFSGHQFPNYSSELNVNALLLGDSALYLCASSQTSGRGTSIEQYFGPGTRLTVT.

The rearrangement joins TRBV27 to TRBJ1-5, with 8 bases that match TRBD1. CDR1 MNHEY and CDR2 SMNVEV come from the germline V gene (reference sequence). The CDR3 runs to 15 residues. Trimming took 5 bases from V and 5 from J; bases not matched to a gene: 8. CDR3 nucleotide sequence: TGTGCCAGCAGTGAGGGACAGGAGGAACATCAGCCCCAGCATTTT. It is translated as CASSEGQEEHQPQHF.

This clone has more than one count but fewer than ten. The chain joins TRBV6-4 to TRBJ2-5; D is undetermined. The length of the CDR3 is 10 residues. Germline V CDR1 and CDR2: MRHNA, SNTAGT. The ends were cut back, 8 bases at V and 7 bases at J, with 8 bases in the middle. The CDR3 loop reads CASGLRTQYF. CDR3 DNA sequence: TGTGCCAGCGGTCTAAGGACCCAGTACTTC.

This rearrangement joins TRBV28 to TRBJ1-5; 7 nucleotides match TRBD1. Looked up from germline, CDR1 is MDHEN and CDR2 is SYDVKM. Germline trimming cut 6 bases from V and 3 bases from J; bases unmatched to any gene: 8. This CDR3 spans 15 amino acids. CDR3 region: CASRTGGTVNQPQHF. The CDR3 DNA reads TGTGCCAGCAGGACCGGTGGGACAGTCAATCAGCCCCAGCATTTT.

This clone was seen only once. V and J are TRBV6-5 and TRBJ1-2; a possible D gene is TRBD1 (5 bases). Trimming removed 0 bases from V and 3 bases from J, with 8 bases in between. The CDR3 runs to 14 residues. The germline V gene encodes CDR1 MNHEY and CDR2 SVGAGI. CDR3: CASSYSDSHYGYTF. The CDR3 DNA reads TGTGCCAGCAGTTACTCTGACAGCCACTATGGCTACACCTTC.

This clone occurred a few times. The chain links TRBV15 to TRBJ2-7; 10 positions match TRBD1. Trimming at V came to 6 bases and at J to 5 bases, leaving 7 bases not matched to a gene. CDR3 length: 14 residues. Germline loops: CDR1 LNHNV, CDR2 YYDKDF (reference sequence). CDR3 region: CATSLDRGNDEQYF. The DNA of the CDR3 is TGTGCCACCAGTTTGGACAGGGGGAACGACGAGCAGTACTTC. The full variable domain, its missing parts supplied by reference TRBV15 and TRBJ2-7, is DAMVIQNPRYQVTQFGKPVTLSCSQTLNHNVMYWYQQKSSQAPKLLFHYYDKDFNNEADTPDNFQSRRPNTSFCFLDIRSPGLGDTAMYLCATSLDRGNDEQYFGPGTRLTVT.

V and J are TRBV27 and TRBJ1-5; D perhaps matches TRBD1 (5 bases). V was cut by 5 bases and J by 4 bases, with 21 bases left in between. The germline V gene has CDR1 MNHEY and CDR2 SMNVEV (reference sequence). The CDR3 runs to 17 residues. CDR3 coding DNA: TGTGCCAGCAGTCCCACTTGGGGAAACGGGGGAAATCAGCCCCAGCATTTT. Amino acids: CASSPTWGNGGNQPQHF.

J is TRBJ1-6 and V is TRBV10-3; D is undetermined. Germline values: CDR1 ENHRY, CDR2 SYGVKD. The V end lost 2 bases, the J end lost 4 bases, and 6 bases lay between the germline ends. The CDR3 has 14 residues. The CDR3: CAISETGYNSPLHF. CDR3 nucleotide sequence: TGTGCCATCAGTGAGACGGGGTATAATTCACCCCTCCACTTT.

The chain has TRBV10-3 and TRBJ1-2; TRBD1 agrees at 7 bases. With V trimmed by 9 bases and J by 0 bases, 10 bases remained unmatched. The CDR3 spans 15 residues. CDR1 and CDR2 (germline): ENHRY, SYGVKD. CDR3 loop: CAIQDGQATNYGYTF. The CDR3, as DNA: TGTGCCATTCAGGACGGACAGGCCACTAACTATGGCTACACCTTC.

The rearrangement joins TRBV6-5 to TRBJ1-4; possible D gene TRBD1, 5 bases. CDR3 size: 15 residues. Germline-derived CDR1 and CDR2 are MNHEY and SVGAGI. With 6 bases removed from V and 0 bases from J, the gap between germline ends came to 11 bases. CDR3 protein: CASRGGQATNEKLFF. The CDR3 coding sequence is TGTGCCAGCAGGGGGGGTCAAGCAACTAATGAAAAACTGTTTTTT.

This chain uses TRBV19 with TRBJ2-5, with 7 nucleotides matching TRBD2. Germline CDR1 is LNHDA and CDR2 is SQIVND (reference sequence). This CDR3 has 14 amino acids. The junction had 8 bases not matched to a gene; V was cut back by 10 bases and J by 0 bases. The CDR3 loop reads CATRDYRYQETQYF. In DNA form, the CDR3 reads TGTGCCACCCGGGACTATCGGTACCAAGAGACCCAGTACTTC.

The V gene is TRBV13, the J gene TRBJ2-7; D possibly corresponds to TRBD1 (6 bases). CDR3 length: 14 residues. Germline CDR1 reads PRHDT; CDR2 reads FYEKMQ (reference sequence). V was shortened by 0 bases and J by 2 bases, with 8 bases between the two germline ends. CDR3 residues: CASSLGDRPYEQYF. DNA of the CDR3: TGTGCCAGCAGCTTAGGTGACAGGCCCTACGAGCAGTACTTC.

The V gene is TRBV7-8, the J gene TRBJ1-6; TRBD1 aligns across 8 bases. This CDR3 is 14 amino acids long. Germline CDR1 SGHVS, CDR2 FQNEAQ. V trimming: 4 bases; J trimming: 16 bases; junction bases outside the gene matches: 12. In DNA, the CDR3 is TGTGCCAGCAGCTACGCAGGGGGCGCGCTCCGACTCCACTTT. It translates to CASSYAGGALRLHF.

On this clone itself: The junction departs from the called germline gene at one end, perhaps through a read error. This chain connects TRBV28 to TRBJ1-1, with D unresolved. Germline CDR1 MDHEN, CDR2 SYDVKM. This CDR3 comprises 12 residues. CDR3 protein: CASSFSTPKLVF. In DNA form, the CDR3 reads TGTGCCAGCAGTTTCTCGACTCCGAAGCTGGTCTTT.

The rearrangement uses TRBV18 and TRBJ1-4; D perhaps matches TRBD1 (5 bases). There are 18 residues in the CDR3. Germline CDR1 reads KGHSH; CDR2 reads LQKENI. Trimming cost V 1 base and J 5 bases, with 20 bases left between them. The CDR3 spells CASSPLPKGQGNNEKLFF. CDR3 bases: TGTGCCAGCTCACCACTACCCAAAGGGCAGGGTAACAATGAAAAACTGTTTTTT.

The sample holds one count of this clone. The J gene is TRBJ2-7, the V gene TRBV2; D gene uncertain. Germline loops: CDR1 SNHLY, CDR2 FYNNEI. Trimming removed 10 bases at V and 2 bases at J, with 12 bases between. CDR3 length: 12 amino acids. The CDR3 protein is CATGPGAYEQYF. CDR3 nucleotides: TGTGCCACCGGTCCGGGTGCCTACGAGCAGTACTTC.

This chain connects TRBV28 to TRBJ1-1, with D perhaps TRBD1 (6 bases). Per the germline V gene, CDR1 is MDHEN and CDR2 is SYDVKM. This CDR3 has 14 residues. The ends were cut back, 6 bases at V and 4 bases at J, with 15 bases in the middle. CDR3 DNA: TGTGCCAGCAGCCCCAGGGGACCCTTCACTGAAGCTTTCTTT. Its translation is CASSPRGPFTEAFF.

On this clone: Different DNA sequences within this sample yield the same CDR3. The J gene is TRBJ2-3, the V gene TRBV5-1, with TRBD2 matching 9 bases. Germline lookup yields CDR1 SGHRS and CDR2 YFSETQ. The CDR3 is 16 residues long. V lost 0 bases to trimming and J lost 3 bases; unmatched junction nucleotides: 5. The CDR3 protein is CASSLAGAGGTDTQYF. CDR3 sequence (DNA): TGCGCCAGCAGCTTGGCTGGGGCGGGAGGGACAGATACGCAGTATTTT.

This chain links TRBV7-3 with TRBJ1-3; possibly TRBD1 for D (6 bases). Trimming shortened V by 5 bases and J by 0 bases, and 8 bases separated the two germline ends. Germline lookup yields CDR1 SGHTA and CDR2 FQGTGA. This CDR3 contains 14 residues. The CDR3, as DNA: TGTGCCAGCAGCGGGGGCGGCTCTGGAAACACCATATATTTT. It specifies CASSGGGSGNTIYF.

CDR3: CASSQDSGRSYGYTF. The CDR3, as DNA: TGTGCCAGCAGCCAAGACTCAGGGAGGAGCTATGGCTACACCTTC. The J gene is TRBJ1-2, the V gene TRBV3-1 (or the pseudogene TRBV3-2); the D gene is possibly TRBD1 (5 bases). Trimming removed 0 bases from V and 4 bases from J, with 12 bases in between. The CDR3 has 15 residues. Per germline, CDR1 LGHDT and CDR2 YNNKEL (reference sequence).

V and J are TRBV7-8 and TRBJ2-5, with 7 bases matching TRBD2. The CDR3 length is 15 residues. Trimming at V came to 5 bases and at J to 2 bases, leaving 8 bases not matched to a gene. Germline V gives CDR1 SGHVS, CDR2 FQNEAQ. In nucleotides, the CDR3 is TGTGCCAGCAGCCCTTCAGCGGGGAGGCAAGAGACCCAGTACTTC. Translating it yields CASSPSAGRQETQYF.

V is TRBV27 and J is TRBJ1-2; 7 nucleotides match TRBD1. This CDR3 has 15 amino acids. Looked up from germline, CDR1 is MNHEY and CDR2 is SMNVEV (reference sequence). The J segment lost 4 bases and the V segment lost 2 bases, leaving 7 bases of the junction unmatched. The DNA of the CDR3 is TGTGCCAGCAGTTTAGGAGGGGGCCGGGGCTATGGCTACACCTTC. This gives the protein CASSLGGGRGYGYTF.

This chain connects TRBV6-5 to TRBJ1-1; 7 bases are shared with TRBD1. V shed 4 bases, J shed 1 base, and the junction held 3 bases outside the gene matches. Germline CDR1 MNHEY, CDR2 SVGAGI. The CDR3 spans 14 residues. The CDR3 DNA follows: TGTGCCAGCAGTTCCCGGGACAGGAACACTGAAGCTTTCTTT. Protein: CASSSRDRNTEAFF.

The V call is TRBV11-3, the J call TRBJ2-1; 7 bases align to TRBD1. This CDR3 spans 16 amino acids. J lost 7 bases, V lost 4 bases, and 13 bases had no gene match. From germline, CDR1 is SGHNT and CDR2 YENEEA. The CDR3 bases are TGTGCCAGCAGCTCCCCCCACCCGGGACAGTGGAATGAGCAGTTCTTC. Amino acids: CASSSPHPGQWNEQFF.

This clone was seen just once. This chain connects TRBV19 to TRBJ1-2; D is uncertain. Germline V gene lookup returns CDR1 LNHDA and CDR2 SQIVND (reference sequence). Trimming removed 6 bases from V and 5 bases from J, with 19 bases in between. This CDR3 region has 15 residues. The CDR3: CASRLYSGSYYGYTF. CDR3 DNA sequence: TGTGCCAGTAGACTATACTCCGGTTCGTATTATGGCTACACCTTC.

V and J are TRBV6-5 and TRBJ2-1, with 8 bases lining up with TRBD2. Trimming cost V 6 bases and J 3 bases; bases outside gene matches: 7. Germline-derived CDR1 and CDR2 are MNHEY and SVGAGI. The CDR3 is 15 residues long. The CDR3 loop reads CASRPPLAGYNEQFF. The CDR3 bases are TGTGCCAGCAGGCCCCCCCTAGCGGGCTACAATGAGCAGTTCTTC.

The chain employs TRBV19 and TRBJ1-5; tentative D call: TRBD1 (6 bases). Matching the DNA end better, TRBJ2-3 makes the J call doubtful. This CDR3 comprises 18 residues. The V gene's germline CDR1 is LNHDA and CDR2 SQIVND (reference sequence). CDR3 coding DNA: TGTGCCAGTAGTATAGTCCCCCTTGCAGGGGAAGAGGATCAGCCCCAGTATTTT. Residues: CASSIVPLAGEEDQPQYF.

The chain uses TRBV19 and TRBJ2-5; tentatively, D is TRBD2 (5 bases). V lost 3 bases to trimming and J lost 5 bases, with 10 bases between them. The CDR3 is 13 residues long. Germline CDR1 reads LNHDA; CDR2 reads SQIVND (reference sequence). The CDR3 loop is CASSILAWETQYF. Written as DNA, the CDR3 is TGTGCCAGTAGTATCCTAGCTTGGGAGACCCAGTACTTC.

This rearrangement joins TRBV28 to TRBJ2-7, with D tentatively TRBD1 (5 bases). CDR1 MDHEN and CDR2 SYDVKM come from the germline V gene. The CDR3 has 14 residues. The V gene lost 3 bases and the J gene lost 3 bases, with 12 bases spanning the gap. DNA for the CDR3: TGTGCCAGCAGTTTTAGAGACAGCCACTACGAGCAGTACTTC. Protein: CASSFRDSHYEQYF. The full variable domain, its missing parts supplied by reference TRBV28 and TRBJ2-7, is DVKVTQSSRYLVKRTGEKVFLECVQDMDHENMFWYRQDPGLGLRLIYFSYDVKMKEKGDIPEGYSVSREKKERFSLILESASTNQTSMYLCASSFRDSHYEQYFGPGTRLTVT.